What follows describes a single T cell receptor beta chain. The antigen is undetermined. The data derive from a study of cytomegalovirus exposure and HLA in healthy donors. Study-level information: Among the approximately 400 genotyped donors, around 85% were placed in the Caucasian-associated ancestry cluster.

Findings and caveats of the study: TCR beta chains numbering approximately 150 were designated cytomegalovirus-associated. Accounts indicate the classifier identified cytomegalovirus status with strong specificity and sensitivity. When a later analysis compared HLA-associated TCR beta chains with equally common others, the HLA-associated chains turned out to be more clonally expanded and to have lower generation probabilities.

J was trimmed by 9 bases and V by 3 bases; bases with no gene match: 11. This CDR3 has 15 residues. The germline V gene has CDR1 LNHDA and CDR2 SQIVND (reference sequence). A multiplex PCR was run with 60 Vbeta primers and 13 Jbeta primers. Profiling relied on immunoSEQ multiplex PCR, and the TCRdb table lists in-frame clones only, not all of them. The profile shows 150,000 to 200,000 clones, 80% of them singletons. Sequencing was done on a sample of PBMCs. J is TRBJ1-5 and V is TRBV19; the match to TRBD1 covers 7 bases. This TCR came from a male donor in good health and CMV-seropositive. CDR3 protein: CASSIEDRPQGPQHF. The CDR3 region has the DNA TGTGCCAGTAGTATCGAGGACAGGCCTCAGGGGCCCCAGCATTTT.